Below are 4 T cell receptor beta chains sequenced from a single sample in a study of blood T cell repertoires in COVID-19. Repertoires were generated with immunoSEQ multiplex PCR, while TCRdb's copy carries only in-frame clones and drops some. The sample lists 130,000 to 150,000 clones; around 80% were seen once. The material sequenced was peripheral blood. These receptors came from a woman between 45 and 60 years old in a cohort sampled during active or convalescent COVID-19.

This clone was observed once. V and J are TRBV29-1 and TRBJ2-1; a weak D match, TRBD1 (6 bases). The CDR3 spans 13 residues. The V and J ends lost 3 bases and 2 bases respectively, with 8 bases between them. Germline CDR1 and CDR2: SQVTM and ANQGSEA. The CDR3 DNA is TGCAGCGTTGATAGGACAGCCTACAATGAGCAGTTCTTC. This gives the protein CSVDRTAYNEQFF.

This chain uses TRBV10-3 with TRBJ1-2, with a possible D match to TRBD1 (6 bases). Trimming removed 3 bases at V and 7 bases at J, with 15 bases between. The length of the CDR3 is 14 residues. Germline CDR1 is ENHRY and CDR2 is SYGVKD. The CDR3 sequence: CAISERDRSSGYTF. In DNA, the CDR3 is TGTGCCATCAGTGAACGAGACAGGTCTTCTGGCTACACCTTC.

The chain has TRBV25-1 and TRBJ1-2, with 7 bases identical to TRBD1. Trimming at V came to 2 bases and at J to 1 base, leaving 7 bases not matched to a gene. CDR3 length: 16 residues. CDR1 is MGHDK and CDR2 is SYGVNS in the germline V gene. The CDR3 bases are TGTGCCAGCAGTGAAAGTGGACAGGAGCTTAACTATGGCTACACCTTC. It translates to CASSESGQELNYGYTF.

This chain uses TRBV2 with TRBJ1-4; D is ambiguous. Per the germline V gene, CDR1 is SNHLY and CDR2 is FYNNEI. The V gene lost 4 bases and the J gene lost 4 bases, with 10 bases spanning the gap. The CDR3 is 14 amino acids. DNA for the CDR3: TGTGCCAGCAGTGGTACAGCATTTAATGAAAAACTGTTTTTT. Encoded protein: CASSGTAFNEKLFF.